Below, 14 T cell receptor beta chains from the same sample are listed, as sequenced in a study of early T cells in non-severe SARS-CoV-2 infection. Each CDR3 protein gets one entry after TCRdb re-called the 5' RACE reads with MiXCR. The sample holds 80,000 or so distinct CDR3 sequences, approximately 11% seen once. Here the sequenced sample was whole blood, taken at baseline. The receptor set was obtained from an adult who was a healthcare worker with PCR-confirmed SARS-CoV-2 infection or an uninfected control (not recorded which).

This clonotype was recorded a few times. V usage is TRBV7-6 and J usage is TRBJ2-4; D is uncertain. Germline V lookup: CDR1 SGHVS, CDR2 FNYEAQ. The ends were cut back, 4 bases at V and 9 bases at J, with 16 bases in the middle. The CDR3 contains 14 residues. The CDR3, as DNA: TGTGCCAGCAGCTCTACGGACCGGTTTAGCATTCAGTACTTC. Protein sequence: CASSSTDRFSIQYF. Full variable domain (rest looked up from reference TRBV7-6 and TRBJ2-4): GAGVSQSPRYKVTKRGQDVALRCDPISGHVSLYWYRQALGQGPEFLTYFNYEAQQDKSGLPNDRFSAERPEGSISTLTIQRTEQRDSAMYRCASSSTDRFSIQYFGAGTRLSVL.

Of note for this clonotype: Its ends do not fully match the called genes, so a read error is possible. The CDR3 DNA is TGTGCCGGCAGTGTACGTATCGACGAGCAGTACTTC. Translating it yields CAGSVRIDEQYF. The chain couples TRBV2 to TRBJ2-7; D is uncertain. Germline-derived CDR1 and CDR2 are SNHLY and FYNNEI. CDR3 size: 12 residues.

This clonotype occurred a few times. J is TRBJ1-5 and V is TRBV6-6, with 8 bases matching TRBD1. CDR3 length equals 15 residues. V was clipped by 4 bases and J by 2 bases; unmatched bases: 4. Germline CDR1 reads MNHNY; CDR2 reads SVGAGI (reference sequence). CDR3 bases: TGTGCCAGCAGTTGGACAGGGTGGGGCAATCAGCCCCAGCATTTT. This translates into CASSWTGWGNQPQHF.

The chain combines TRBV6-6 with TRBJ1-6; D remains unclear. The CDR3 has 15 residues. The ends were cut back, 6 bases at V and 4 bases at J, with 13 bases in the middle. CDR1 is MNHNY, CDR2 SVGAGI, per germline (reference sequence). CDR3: CASSPVNGYNSPLHF. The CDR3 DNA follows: TGTGCCAGCAGCCCCGTTAATGGGTATAATTCACCCCTCCACTTT.

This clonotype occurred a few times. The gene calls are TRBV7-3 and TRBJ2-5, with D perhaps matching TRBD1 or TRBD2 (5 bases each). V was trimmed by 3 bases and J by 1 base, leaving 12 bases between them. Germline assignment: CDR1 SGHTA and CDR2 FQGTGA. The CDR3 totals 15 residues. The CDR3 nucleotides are TGTGCCAGCAGCTTCCAATCGGGGCTCCAAGAGACCCAGTACTTC. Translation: CASSFQSGLQETQYF.

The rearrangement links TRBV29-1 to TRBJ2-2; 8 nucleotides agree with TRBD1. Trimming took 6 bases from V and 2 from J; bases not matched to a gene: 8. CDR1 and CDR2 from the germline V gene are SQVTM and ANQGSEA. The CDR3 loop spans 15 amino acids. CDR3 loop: CSVGGTGPNTGELFF. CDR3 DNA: TGCAGCGTCGGTGGGACAGGACCTAACACCGGGGAGCTGTTTTTT.

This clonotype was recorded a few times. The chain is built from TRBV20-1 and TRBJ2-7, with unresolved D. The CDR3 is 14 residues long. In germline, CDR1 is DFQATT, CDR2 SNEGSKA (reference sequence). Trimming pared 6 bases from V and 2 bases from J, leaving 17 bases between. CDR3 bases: TGCAGTGCCCAGAGAACCTGGGGTGCCTACGAGCAGTACTTC. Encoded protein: CSAQRTWGAYEQYF.

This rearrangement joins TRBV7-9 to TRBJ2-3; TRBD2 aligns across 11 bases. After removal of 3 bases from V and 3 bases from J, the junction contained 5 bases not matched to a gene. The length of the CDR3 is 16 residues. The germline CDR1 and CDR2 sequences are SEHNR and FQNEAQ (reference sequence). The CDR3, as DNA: TGTGCCAGCAGCTTCCCTAGCGGGGGGTTAACAGATACGCAGTATTTT. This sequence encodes CASSFPSGGLTDTQYF.

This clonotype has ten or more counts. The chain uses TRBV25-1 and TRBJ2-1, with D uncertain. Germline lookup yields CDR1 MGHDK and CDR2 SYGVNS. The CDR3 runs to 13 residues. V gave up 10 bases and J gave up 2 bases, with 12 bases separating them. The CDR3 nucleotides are TGTGCCACCACCCTTGGAGCCTACAATGAGCAGTTCTTC. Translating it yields CATTLGAYNEQFF. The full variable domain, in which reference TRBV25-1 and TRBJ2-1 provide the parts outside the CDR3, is EADIYQTPRYLVIGTGKKITLECSQTMGHDKMYWYQQDPGMELHLIHYSYGVNSTEKGDLSSESTVSRIRTEHFPLTLESARPSHTSQYLCATTLGAYNEQFFGPGTRLTVL.

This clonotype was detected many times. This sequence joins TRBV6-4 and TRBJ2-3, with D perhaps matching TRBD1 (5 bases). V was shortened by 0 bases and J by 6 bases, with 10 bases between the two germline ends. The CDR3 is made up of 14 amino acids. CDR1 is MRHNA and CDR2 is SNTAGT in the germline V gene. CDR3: CASSDSGEADTQYF. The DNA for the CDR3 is TGTGCCAGCAGTGACTCAGGGGAAGCGGATACGCAGTATTTT.

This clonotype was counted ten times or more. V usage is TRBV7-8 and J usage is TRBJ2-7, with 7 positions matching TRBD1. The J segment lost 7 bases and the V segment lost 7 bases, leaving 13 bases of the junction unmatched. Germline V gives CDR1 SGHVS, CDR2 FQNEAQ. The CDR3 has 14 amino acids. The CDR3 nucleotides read TGTGCCAGCACAGCCGGGACAGTGTCGCGGGAGCAGTACTTC. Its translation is CASTAGTVSREQYF.

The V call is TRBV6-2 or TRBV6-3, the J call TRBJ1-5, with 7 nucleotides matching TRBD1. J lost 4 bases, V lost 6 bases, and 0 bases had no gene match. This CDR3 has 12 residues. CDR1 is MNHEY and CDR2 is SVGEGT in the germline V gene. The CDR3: CASSRGNQPQHF. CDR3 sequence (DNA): TGTGCCAGCAGCAGGGGGAATCAGCCCCAGCATTTT.

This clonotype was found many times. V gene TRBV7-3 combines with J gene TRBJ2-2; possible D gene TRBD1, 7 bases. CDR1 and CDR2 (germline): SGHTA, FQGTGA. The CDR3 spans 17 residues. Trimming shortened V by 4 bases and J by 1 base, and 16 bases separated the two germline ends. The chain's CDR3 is CASSSWAGQRNTGELFF. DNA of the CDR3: TGTGCCAGCAGCTCCTGGGCGGGACAGAGGAACACCGGGGAGCTGTTTTTT.

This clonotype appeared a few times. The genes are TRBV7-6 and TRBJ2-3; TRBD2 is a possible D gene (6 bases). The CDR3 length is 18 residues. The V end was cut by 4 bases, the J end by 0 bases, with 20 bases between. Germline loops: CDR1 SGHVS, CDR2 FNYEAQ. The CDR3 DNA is TGTGCCAGCAGCTCCCCAGACGGGGGTTTGACTAGCACAGATACGCAGTATTTT. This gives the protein CASSSPDGGLTSTDTQYF.